These T cell receptor beta chains were read from a single sample in a study of T cell responses to AZD1222 COVID-19 vaccine. Generated by immunoSEQ multiplex PCR, the TCRdb table keeps only in-frame clones and is missing some. The profile shows 150,000 to 200,000 clones, about nine tenths of them singletons. Material: peripheral blood, obtained on day 0 of AZD1222 vaccination. These receptors originate from an adult in good health. Each CDR3 is given with its conserved first and last residue. A D gene is named only where the DNA matches it firmly. The listing skips clone size in some rows; elsewhere it reads once, few, many or a size class.

V gene: TRBV25-1
J gene: TRBJ1-3
clone size: .
D gene: TRBD1
CDR3 length: 16
CDR3 protein: CASSALGDSPGNTIYF
CDR3 DNA: TGTGCCAGCAGTGCCCTGGGGGACAGTCCTGGAAACACCATATATTTT

V gene: TRBV2
J gene: TRBJ1-6
clone size: .
D gene: TRBD1
CDR3 length: 15
CDR3 protein: CASSVQGTDNSPLHF
CDR3 DNA: TGTGCCAGCAGTGTCCAAGGGACAGATAATTCACCCCTCCACTTT

V gene: TRBV7-9
J gene: TRBJ2-7
clone size: once
D gene: TRBD1
CDR3 length: 13
CDR3 protein: CASSLTGIDEQYF
CDR3 DNA: TGTGCCAGCAGCTTGACAGGGATAGACGAGCAGTACTTC

V gene: TRBV28
J gene: TRBJ2-7
clone size: .
D gene: .
CDR3 length: 12
CDR3 protein: CASSLMWYEQYF
CDR3 DNA: TGTGCCAGCAGTTTAATGTGGTACGAGCAGTACTTC

V gene: TRBV30
J gene: TRBJ2-7
clone size: .
D gene: TRBD2
CDR3 length: 18
CDR3 protein: CAWSTGLAGGPSSYEQYF
CDR3 DNA: TGTGCCTGGAGTACGGGACTAGCGGGAGGGCCCAGCTCCTACGAGCAGTACTTC

V gene: TRBV18
J gene: TRBJ1-3
clone size: .
D gene: .
CDR3 length: 14
CDR3 protein: CASSPQESGNTIYF
CDR3 DNA: TGTGCCAGCTCACCTCAGGAATCTGGAAACACCATATATTTT

V gene: TRBV5-1
J gene: TRBJ1-2
clone size: .
D gene: .
CDR3 length: 13
CDR3 protein: CASSLDGDGGYTF
CDR3 DNA: TGCGCCAGCAGCTTGGACGGGGATGGTGGCTACACCTTC

V gene: TRBV6-5
J gene: TRBJ2-7
clone size: .
D gene: .
CDR3 length: 12
CDR3 protein: CASMRVTYEQYF
CDR3 DNA: TGTGCCAGCATGCGGGTGACCTACGAGCAGTACTTC

V gene: TRBV30
J gene: TRBJ1-2
clone size: .
D gene: .
CDR3 length: 12
CDR3 protein: CAWSYGTYGYTF
CDR3 DNA: TGTGCCTGGTCATACGGGACATATGGCTACACCTTC

V gene: TRBV5-6
J gene: TRBJ2-7
clone size: .
D gene: TRBD2
CDR3 length: 15
CDR3 protein: CASHVIAGDSYEQYF
CDR3 DNA: TGTGCCAGCCACGTGATAGCGGGGGATTCCTACGAGCAGTACTTC

V gene: TRBV29-1
J gene: TRBJ2-1
clone size: .
D gene: .
CDR3 length: 15
CDR3 protein: CSVEEGLGAGNEQFF
CDR3 DNA: TGCAGCGTTGAAGAGGGATTAGGGGCTGGCAATGAGCAGTTCTTC

V gene: TRBV5-1
J gene: TRBJ2-2
clone size: once
D gene: TRBD1
CDR3 length: 15
CDR3 protein: CASSFRTGLTGELFF
CDR3 DNA: TGCGCCAGCAGCTTCCGGACAGGGCTCACCGGGGAGCTGTTTTTT

V gene: TRBV4-1
J gene: TRBJ1-1
clone size: .
D gene: .
CDR3 length: 14
CDR3 protein: CASSQEGRSTEAFF
CDR3 DNA: TGCGCCAGCAGCCAAGAAGGGAGATCCACTGAAGCTTTCTTT

V gene: TRBV4-1
J gene: TRBJ2-1
clone size: .
D gene: .
CDR3 length: 18
CDR3 protein: CASSRQEVKISSYNEQFF
CDR3 DNA: TGCGCCAGCAGCCGTCAAGAAGTTAAGATTAGCTCCTACAATGAGCAGTTCTTC

V gene: TRBV14
J gene: TRBJ2-2
clone size: few
D gene: .
CDR3 length: 13
CDR3 protein: CASSQRPAGELFF
CDR3 DNA: TGTGCCAGCAGCCAACGCCCTGCCGGGGAGCTGTTTTTT

V gene: TRBV2
J gene: TRBJ1-1
clone size: .
D gene: .
CDR3 length: 15
CDR3 protein: CASSPLGQRTTEAFF
CDR3 DNA: TGTGCCAGCAGCCCCCTCGGACAGCGGACCACTGAAGCTTTCTTT

V gene: TRBV5-1
J gene: TRBJ2-1
clone size: .
D gene: .
CDR3 length: 13
CDR3 protein: CASSTLTNGEQFF
CDR3 DNA: TGCGCCAGCAGCACCCTGACTAATGGTGAGCAGTTCTTC

V gene: TRBV3-1/TRBV3-2
J gene: TRBJ2-1
clone size: .
D gene: .
CDR3 length: 16
CDR3 protein: CASSRVAESSYNEQFF
CDR3 DNA: TGTGCCAGCAGCCGAGTAGCGGAGAGCTCCTACAATGAGCAGTTCTTC

V gene: TRBV10-3
J gene: TRBJ2-7
clone size: .
D gene: .
CDR3 length: 13
CDR3 protein: CAISGSGLYEQYF
CDR3 DNA: TGTGCCATTTCTGGTTCAGGGCTCTACGAGCAGTACTTC

V gene: TRBV19
J gene: TRBJ1-5
clone size: .
D gene: .
CDR3 length: 16
CDR3 protein: CASSYWGADSNQPQHF
CDR3 DNA: TGTGCCAGTAGTTACTGGGGGGCGGATAGCAATCAGCCCCAGCATTTT

V gene: TRBV6-5
J gene: TRBJ1-1
clone size: once
D gene: .
CDR3 length: 10
CDR3 protein: CASRFPEAFF
CDR3 DNA: TGTGCCAGCAGGTTCCCTGAAGCTTTCTTT

V gene: TRBV7-8
J gene: TRBJ1-1
clone size: .
D gene: .
CDR3 length: 15
CDR3 protein: CASSLGPGATTEAFF
CDR3 DNA: TGTGCCAGCAGCTTAGGACCAGGGGCGACCACTGAAGCTTTCTTT

V gene: TRBV19
J gene: TRBJ1-2
clone size: .
D gene: .
CDR3 length: 14
CDR3 protein: CASSILSYPYGYTF
CDR3 DNA: TGTGCCAGTAGTATATTGAGCTACCCGTATGGCTACACCTTC

V gene: TRBV3-1/TRBV3-2
J gene: TRBJ2-7
clone size: .
D gene: .
CDR3 length: 13
CDR3 protein: CASSQDLFYEQYF
CDR3 DNA: TGTGCCAGCAGCCAAGACCTCTTCTACGAGCAGTACTTC

V gene: TRBV2
J gene: TRBJ1-1
clone size: .
D gene: TRBD1
CDR3 length: 14
CDR3 protein: CASSEQGALTEAFF
CDR3 DNA: TGTGCCAGCAGTGAACAGGGGGCGTTGACTGAAGCTTTCTTT

V gene: TRBV4-1
J gene: TRBJ1-1
clone size: .
D gene: TRBD1
CDR3 length: 13
CDR3 protein: CASSGGGWTEAFF
CDR3 DNA: TGCGCCAGCAGCGGAGGGGGCTGGACTGAAGCTTTCTTT

V gene: TRBV30
J gene: TRBJ1-3
clone size: .
D gene: .
CDR3 length: 11
CDR3 protein: CAWSPGNTIYF
CDR3 DNA: TGTGCCTGGAGTCCTGGAAACACCATATATTTT

V gene: TRBV6-5
J gene: TRBJ1-1
clone size: .
D gene: .
CDR3 length: 14
CDR3 protein: CASSYRGKNTEAFF
CDR3 DNA: TGTGCCAGCAGTTACAGGGGGAAGAACACTGAAGCTTTCTTT

V gene: TRBV3-1/TRBV3-2
J gene: TRBJ2-3
clone size: .
D gene: TRBD2
CDR3 length: 17
CDR3 protein: CASSQSPLAGGGVAQYF
CDR3 DNA: TGTGCCAGCAGCCAATCCCCACTAGCGGGAGGGGGTGTTGCGCAGTATTTT